Listed here is a single TCR beta chain. Its antigen is still unknown. This record belongs to a study of T cells in Graves' hyperthyroidism and ophthalmopathy. Study-wide points: In the analysis, a 13 V-J model separated ophthalmopathy from stable hyperthyroidism. Ophthalmopathy, as predicted by the model, came a median roughly 6.5 months after the prediction.

Uncontrolled infections, other autoimmune diseases, pregnancy or lactation led to exclusion of patients. From less than 13 ml of fresh peripheral blood, PBMCs were isolated. V was shortened by 9 bases and J by 2 bases, with 13 bases between the two germline ends. CDR3 size: 13 residues. CDR1 is LNHDA and CDR2 is SQIVND in the germline V gene (reference sequence). Template material for amplifying TCR beta CDR3 regions consisted of RNA transcripts. With the HTBI primer set, the TCR CDR3 went through a first round of RT-PCR. TCRdb re-called the multiplex PCR reads through MiXCR, storing one row per CDR3 protein. The table lists roughly 800,000 distinct CDR3 sequences, over 35% of them singletons.

The sequence derives from a man aged 18 to 30 with Graves' hyperthyroidism. The sample comprised blood. V is TRBV19 and J is TRBJ1-1; possibly TRBD1 for D (5 bases). The CDR3 region is CASVSRTNTEAFF. The CDR3 bases are TGTGCCAGCGTCTCGCGGACAAACACTGAAGCTTTCTTT.